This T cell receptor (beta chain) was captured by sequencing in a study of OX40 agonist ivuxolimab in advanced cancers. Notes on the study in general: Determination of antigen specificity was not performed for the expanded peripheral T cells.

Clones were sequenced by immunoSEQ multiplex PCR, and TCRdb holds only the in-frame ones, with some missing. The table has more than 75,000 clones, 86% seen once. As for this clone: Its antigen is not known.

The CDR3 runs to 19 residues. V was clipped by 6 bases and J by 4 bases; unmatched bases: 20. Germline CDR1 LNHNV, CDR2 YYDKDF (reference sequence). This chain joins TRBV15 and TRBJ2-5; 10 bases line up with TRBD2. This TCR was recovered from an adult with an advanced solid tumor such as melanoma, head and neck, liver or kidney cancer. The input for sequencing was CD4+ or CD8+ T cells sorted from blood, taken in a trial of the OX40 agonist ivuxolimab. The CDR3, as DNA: TGTGCCACCAGTACAATCATAACTTCTAGCGGGGGTTCGGGAGAGACCCAGTACTTC. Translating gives CATSTIITSSGGSGETQYF. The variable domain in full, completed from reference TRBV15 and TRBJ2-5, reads DAMVIQNPRYQVTQFGKPVTLSCSQTLNHNVMYWYQQKSSQAPKLLFHYYDKDFNNEADTPDNFQSRRPNTSFCFLDIRSPGLGDTAMYLCATSTIITSSGGSGETQYFGPGTRLLVL.